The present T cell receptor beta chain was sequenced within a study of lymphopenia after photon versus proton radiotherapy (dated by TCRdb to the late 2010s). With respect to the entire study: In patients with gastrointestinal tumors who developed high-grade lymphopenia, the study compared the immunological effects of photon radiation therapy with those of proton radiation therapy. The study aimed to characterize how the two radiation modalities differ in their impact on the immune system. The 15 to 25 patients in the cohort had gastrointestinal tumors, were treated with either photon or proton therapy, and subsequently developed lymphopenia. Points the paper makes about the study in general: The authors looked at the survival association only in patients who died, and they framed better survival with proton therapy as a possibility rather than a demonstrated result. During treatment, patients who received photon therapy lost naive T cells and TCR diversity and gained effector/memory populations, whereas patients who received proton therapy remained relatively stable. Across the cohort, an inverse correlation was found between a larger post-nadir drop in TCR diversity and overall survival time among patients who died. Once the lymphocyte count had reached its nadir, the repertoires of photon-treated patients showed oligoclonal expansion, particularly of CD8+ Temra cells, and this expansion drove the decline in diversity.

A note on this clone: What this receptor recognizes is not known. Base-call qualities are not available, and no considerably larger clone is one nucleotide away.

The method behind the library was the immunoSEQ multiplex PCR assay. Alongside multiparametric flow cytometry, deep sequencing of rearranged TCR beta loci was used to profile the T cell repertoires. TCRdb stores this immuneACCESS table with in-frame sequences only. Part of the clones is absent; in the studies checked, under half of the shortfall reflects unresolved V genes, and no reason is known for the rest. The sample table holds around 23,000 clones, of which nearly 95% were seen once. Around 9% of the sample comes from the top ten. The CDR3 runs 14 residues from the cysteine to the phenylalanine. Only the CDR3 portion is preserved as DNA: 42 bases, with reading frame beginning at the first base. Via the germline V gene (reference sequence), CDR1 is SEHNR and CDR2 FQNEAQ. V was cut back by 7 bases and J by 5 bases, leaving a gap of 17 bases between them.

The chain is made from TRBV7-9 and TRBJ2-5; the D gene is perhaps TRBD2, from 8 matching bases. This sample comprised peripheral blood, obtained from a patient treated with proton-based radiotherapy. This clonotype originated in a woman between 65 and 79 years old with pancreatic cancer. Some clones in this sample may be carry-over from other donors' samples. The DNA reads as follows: TGTGCCAGCAACCGACAGGGCGGGGGGGAGACCCAGTACTTC. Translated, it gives CASNRQGGGETQYF.